The clone carrying this T cell receptor beta chain was found many times. Its target is not known. These data belong to a study of T-cell reconstitution after alpha-beta-depleted transplantation in children. The study, taken as a whole, reports: Some patients' high day-60 TCRbeta diversity was attributed to recipient cells surviving conditioning. The origin of alpha-beta T cells about two months after transplant was reportedly several hundred expanded graft clones. T-cell numbers and diversity, one year after transplant, stemmed largely from T cells that were newly produced.

Unique molecular identifiers tagged the TCRbeta library. TCRdb reprocessed the PCR reads with MiXCR, giving one entry per CDR3 protein. This table has 250,000 to 300,000 distinct CDR3 sequences, nearly 8% appearing once. This TCR was recovered from a female patient aged 2-9 years who had a stem cell transplant for Fanconi anemia, so the T cells may come from the graft donor. The sample consisted of peripheral blood, taken 360 days after TCRalphabeta/CD19-depleted stem cell transplant.

CDR3 residues: CSVDDFYGYTF. The CDR3 DNA is TGCAGCGTTGATGACTTCTATGGCTACACCTTC. The chain recombines TRBV29-1 with TRBJ1-2; D gene unclear. This CDR3 spans 11 amino acids. Germline values: CDR1 SQVTM, CDR2 ANQGSEA. V was pared by 3 bases and J by 4 bases, with 6 bases between.